These 26 T cell receptor beta chains share one sample of origin, sequenced in a study of blood T cell repertoires in COVID-19. Libraries were prepared by immunoSEQ multiplex PCR; TCRdb keeps only in-frame clonotypes and omits some of them. The sample yields 150,000 or so clones, roughly 84% seen once. The sequencing input was PBMCs or T cells enriched from blood (not recorded which). The receptors stem from a man aged 45 to 65 who had recovered from COVID-19.

V gene TRBV30 combines with J gene TRBJ1-2, with 8 bases that match TRBD1. Germline values: CDR1 GTSNPN, CDR2 SVGIG (reference sequence). The junction had 9 bases not matched to a gene; V was cut back by 5 bases and J by 4 bases. CDR3 size: 14 residues. The CDR3 is CAWEYRGFGYGYTF. The CDR3 DNA reads TGTGCCTGGGAATACAGGGGGTTTGGCTATGGCTACACCTTC.

J is TRBJ2-7 and V is TRBV5-1, with 10 bases aligning to TRBD1. This CDR3 region has 15 residues. The V segment lost 4 bases and the J segment 4 bases; nucleotides outside the gene matches: 8. Germline V lookup: CDR1 SGHRS, CDR2 YFSETQ. This CDR3 is CASSPPGQGPYEQYF. CDR3 DNA sequence: TGCGCCAGCAGCCCGCCGGGACAGGGGCCTTACGAGCAGTACTTC.

The J gene is TRBJ2-5, the V gene TRBV9; 13 bases fit TRBD2. The CDR3 covers 15 residues. Germline V gene lookup returns CDR1 SGDLS and CDR2 YYNGEE. V trimming: 4 bases; J trimming: 7 bases; junction bases outside the gene matches: 7. CDR3 nucleotide sequence: TGTGCCAGCAGCTCAGGACTAGCGGGGGTTCGGACCCAGTACTTC. Its translation: CASSSGLAGVRTQYF.

The chain couples TRBV19 to TRBJ1-1; no definite D call. From germline, CDR1 is LNHDA and CDR2 SQIVND (reference sequence). This CDR3 is built from 17 residues. Trimming left V 2 bases short and J 1 base short, with 17 bases between. The CDR3 loop is CASSITPGRIANTEAFF. CDR3 nucleotides: TGTGCCAGTAGTATAACCCCAGGCAGGATCGCGAACACTGAAGCTTTCTTT.

This chain uses TRBV5-5 with TRBJ1-5; no reliable D call. There are 15 residues in the CDR3. The germline V gene encodes CDR1 SGHKS and CDR2 YYEKEE (reference sequence). V lost 2 bases, J lost 3 bases, and 12 bases lay in between. CDR3 protein: CASSFGGSPNQPQHF. CDR3 in DNA: TGTGCCAGCAGCTTCGGCGGGTCCCCCAATCAGCCCCAGCATTTT.

This chain joins TRBV29-1 and TRBJ2-7; 8 nucleotides align to TRBD1. The CDR3 spans 14 residues. CDR1 and CDR2 from the germline V gene are SQVTM and ANQGSEA. V gave up 2 bases and J gave up 4 bases; unmatched junction bases: 7. The DNA of the CDR3 is TGCAGCGTTGAAAGCAGGGGGCGAGTTTACGAGCAGTACTTC. Amino acids: CSVESRGRVYEQYF.

V usage is TRBV15 and J usage is TRBJ1-6, with TRBD1 matching 9 bases. This CDR3 has 16 residues. J gave up 14 bases and V 2 bases, and 13 bases lay outside the gene matches. The germline V gene encodes CDR1 LNHNV and CDR2 YYDKDF (reference sequence). CDR3 sequence: CATSRLTGGSFGALHF. CDR3 coding DNA: TGTGCCACCAGCAGACTAACAGGGGGCTCGTTCGGGGCCCTCCACTTT.

The chain joins TRBV6-5 to TRBJ2-7; maybe TRBD1 (6 bases). This CDR3 is built from 12 residues. Deletions cut 6 bases from V and 1 base from J, with 7 bases between. The germline V gene encodes CDR1 MNHEY and CDR2 SVGAGI. CDR3 in DNA: TGTGCCAGCAGGGACAGTTCCTACGAGCAGTACTTC. It codes for CASRDSSYEQYF.

This clone was observed a handful of times. This chain joins TRBV6-4 and TRBJ1-2; 7 bases are shared with TRBD1. V lost 5 bases to trimming and J lost 4 bases; unmatched junction nucleotides: 7. Germline-derived CDR1 and CDR2 are MRHNA and SNTAGT. The CDR3 has 14 amino acids. The CDR3 DNA reads TGTGCCAGCAGTCCCACAGGGGCTGGCTATGGCTACACCTTC. This sequence encodes CASSPTGAGYGYTF.

CDR3 loop: CASSLGLLPLHF. CDR3 bases: TGTGCCAGCAGCTTAGGACTCCTCCCCCTCCACTTT. This chain joins TRBV11-1 and TRBJ1-6; D not certain. Germline V gives CDR1 SGHAT, CDR2 FQDESV (reference sequence). The CDR3 spans 12 residues. Trimming took 1 base from V and 13 from J, leaving 8 bases between them.

The gene calls are TRBV27 and TRBJ2-7; possible D gene TRBD1, 5 bases. V dropped 5 bases and J dropped 12 bases, with 17 bases sitting between them. There are 12 residues in the CDR3. CDR1 and CDR2 (germline): MNHEY, SMNVEV (reference sequence). CDR3 region: CASSPSWGPPYF. The CDR3, as DNA: TGTGCCAGCAGTCCCAGTTGGGGCCCTCCGTACTTC.

The gene calls are TRBV12-5 and TRBJ2-1; TRBD2 matches at 15 bases. Germline CDR1 reads LGHNT; CDR2 reads FRNRAP. CDR3 size: 22 residues. The junction had 23 bases not matched to a gene; V was cut back by 5 bases and J by 6 bases. The CDR3, as DNA: TGTGCTAGTGGTCACCGACAGTTGCCGGGACTAGCGGGGGGCCCCTCTGGCAATGAGCAGTTCTTC. Translated, it gives CASGHRQLPGLAGGPSGNEQFF.

The rearrangement joins TRBV27 to TRBJ1-6, with a tentative D call TRBD1 (5 bases). The CDR3 covers 18 residues. Looked up from germline, CDR1 is MNHEY and CDR2 is SMNVEV (reference sequence). Trimming cost V 5 bases and J 10 bases, with 27 bases left between them. The CDR3 protein is CASSINRQGIVARSPLHF. The CDR3 coding sequence is TGTGCCAGCAGTATCAACCGTCAGGGAATCGTCGCGCGGTCACCCCTCCACTTT.

The chain uses TRBV5-1 and TRBJ2-7; 7 bases agree with TRBD1. CDR3 length equals 15 residues. Germline V gives CDR1 SGHRS, CDR2 YFSETQ. Losses at the gene ends were 0 bases for V and 0 bases for J; bases not matched to a gene: 3. CDR3 in DNA: TGCGCCAGCAGCTTGGCCGGGACAGCCTCCTACGAGCAGTACTTC. Translating it yields CASSLAGTASYEQYF.

This clone was found a few times. As DNA, the CDR3 is TGTGCCAGCAGTCCCTCTCTGCGGGAGACCCAGTACTTC. Residues: CASSPSLRETQYF. This chain links TRBV3-1 (or the pseudogene TRBV3-2) with TRBJ2-5; D is unresolved. The germline CDR1 and CDR2 sequences are LGHDT and YNNKEL (reference sequence). V was shortened by 6 bases and J by 5 bases, with 13 bases between the two germline ends. There are 13 residues in the CDR3.

This clone appeared a few times. The J gene is TRBJ1-1, the V gene TRBV5-1, with 7 bases lining up with TRBD1. From germline, CDR1 is SGHRS and CDR2 YFSETQ. The CDR3 runs to 13 residues. V dropped 1 base and J dropped 4; count of bases not matched to a gene: 1. The CDR3 loop reads CASSLTGVTEAFF. The CDR3 DNA follows: TGCGCCAGCAGCTTGACAGGGGTCACTGAAGCTTTCTTT.

This chain joins TRBV27 and TRBJ1-2, with 10 bases that match TRBD1. The CDR3 spans 15 residues. Germline trimming cut 6 bases from V and 7 bases from J; bases unmatched to any gene: 11. Germline CDR1 and CDR2: MNHEY and SMNVEV (reference sequence). The CDR3 DNA follows: TGTGCCAGCAGAACCCGGGACAGGGGCCGGGGTGGCTACACCTTC. The encoded protein is CASRTRDRGRGGYTF.

CDR3 DNA: TGTGCCAGCAGTGATTCCATCGGCGGGGACTCCTACGAGCAGTACTTC. This gives the protein CASSDSIGGDSYEQYF. The chain uses TRBV25-1 and TRBJ2-7, with D maybe TRBD2 (6 bases). Trimming stripped 3 bases from V and 0 bases from J, with 15 bases between. The CDR3 consists of 16 residues. Germline CDR1 MGHDK, CDR2 SYGVNS.

This clone was observed a single time. The chain links TRBV27 to TRBJ1-5; 7 nucleotides line up with TRBD1. The CDR3 has 15 residues. J gave up 4 bases and V 6 bases, and 9 bases lay outside the gene matches. The V gene's germline CDR1 is MNHEY and CDR2 SMNVEV (reference sequence). The CDR3 DNA reads TGTGCCAGCAGAGACGAACCGGGACAGAATCAGCCCCAGCATTTT. As protein: CASRDEPGQNQPQHF.

The rearrangement links TRBV9 to TRBJ2-7; 11 nucleotides line up with TRBD2. Germline values: CDR1 SGDLS, CDR2 YYNGEE. The V gene end was trimmed by 3 bases and the J gene end by 0 bases; junction bases not matched to a gene: 5. The CDR3 contains 16 residues. CDR3 bases: TGTGCCAGCAGCGGAGCTAGCGGGGGGTCCTCCTACGAGCAGTACTTC. It specifies CASSGASGGSSYEQYF.

The chain recombines TRBV27 with TRBJ1-1, with D unresolved. The length of the CDR3 is 15 residues. Trimming shortened V by 2 bases and J by 4 bases, and 14 bases separated the two germline ends. Germline CDR1 is MNHEY and CDR2 is SMNVEV (reference sequence). Here the CDR3 reads CASSLTRVGSTEAFF. For the CDR3, the DNA is TGTGCCAGCAGTTTAACCCGGGTTGGGAGCACTGAAGCTTTCTTT.

This clone appeared a few times. The chain is built from TRBV5-1 and TRBJ2-7, with 10 bases matching TRBD1. This CDR3 is 15 amino acids long. CDR1 and CDR2 from the germline V gene are SGHRS and YFSETQ. Trimming removed 4 bases from V and 4 bases from J; junction bases left unmatched: 8. CDR3 sequence (DNA): TGCGCCAGCAGCCTAAGACAGGGGGCGTCGTACGAGCAGTACTTC. Translation: CASSLRQGASYEQYF.

The genes are TRBV5-1 and TRBJ2-1, with a tentative D call TRBD1 (5 bases). Looked up from germline, CDR1 is SGHRS and CDR2 is YFSETQ. The CDR3 sequence is 14 residues long. V lost 3 bases and J 0 bases, leaving 7 bases between the germline ends. The CDR3 DNA follows: TGCGCCAGCAGCTGGGGCAACTCCTACAATGAGCAGTTCTTC. Translated: CASSWGNSYNEQFF.

The chain recombines TRBV21-1 with TRBJ2-7; the table's D call, TRBD1, has no DNA check behind it. TRBV21-1 is given as a pseudogene. This CDR3 has 14 amino acids. DNA for the CDR3: TGTGCCAGCAGTTGGGACAGGGGGCTTGGCGAGCAGTACTTC. This translates into CASSWDRGLGEQYF.

The chain carries TRBV4-2 and TRBJ1-2, with TRBD1 matching over 10 bases. CDR1 and CDR2 (germline): LGHNA, YNFKEQ. Trimming cost V 0 bases and J 5 bases; bases outside gene matches: 9. The CDR3 sequence is 17 residues long. The CDR3 spells CASSQDATGGAGYGYTF. In DNA form, the CDR3 reads TGTGCCAGCAGCCAAGATGCGACAGGGGGCGCTGGATATGGCTACACCTTC.

The rearrangement uses TRBV7-6 and TRBJ2-1, with 9 bases lining up with TRBD1. After removal of 5 bases from V and 6 bases from J, the junction contained 8 bases not matched to a gene. Germline values: CDR1 SGHVS, CDR2 FNYEAQ. The CDR3 has 15 residues. In DNA form, the CDR3 reads TGTGCCAGCAGCGTAACAGGGGGCCTCCCCAATGAGCAGTTCTTC. Translated: CASSVTGGLPNEQFF.